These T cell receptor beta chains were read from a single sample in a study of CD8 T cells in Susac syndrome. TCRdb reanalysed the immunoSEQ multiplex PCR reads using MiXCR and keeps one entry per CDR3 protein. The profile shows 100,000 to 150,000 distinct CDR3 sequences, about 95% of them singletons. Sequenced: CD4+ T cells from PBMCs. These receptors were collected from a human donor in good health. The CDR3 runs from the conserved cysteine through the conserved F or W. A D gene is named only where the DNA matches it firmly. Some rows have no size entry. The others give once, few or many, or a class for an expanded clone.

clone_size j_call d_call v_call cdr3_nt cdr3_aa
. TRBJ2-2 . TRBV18 TGTGCCAGCTCCGACACCGGGGAGCTGTTTTTT CASSDTGELFF
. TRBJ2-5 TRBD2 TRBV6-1 TGTGCCAGCAGTGTAAGCGGGATCGAGACCCAGTACTTC CASSVSGIETQYF
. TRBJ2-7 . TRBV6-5 TGTGCCAGCAAGCCAGGGTGGTTTGACGAGCAGTACTTC CASKPGWFDEQYF
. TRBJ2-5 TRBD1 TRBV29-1 TGCAGCGTATTCCCGGGTACAGGGGGACGAGAGACCCAGTACTTC CSVFPGTGGRETQYF
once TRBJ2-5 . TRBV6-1 TGTGCCAGCAGTTCCCCCCAGAGGGCCCAGTACTTC CASSSPQRAQYF
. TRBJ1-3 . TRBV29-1 TGCAGCGTTGAAGCAGAATCTGGAAACACCATATATTTT CSVEAESGNTIYF
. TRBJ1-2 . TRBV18 TGTGCCAGCTCACCAGAGACAGGCTTCTCTGGCTACACCTTC CASSPETGFSGYTF
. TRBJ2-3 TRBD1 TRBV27 TGTGCCAGCAGACGACAGGGGGCTGAGGGCACAGATACGCAGTATTTT CASRRQGAEGTDTQYF
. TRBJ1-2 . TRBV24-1 TGTGCCACCAGTGTTGGGGGAGAACCCAACTATGGCTACACCTTC CATSVGGEPNYGYTF
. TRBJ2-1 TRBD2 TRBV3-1 TGTGCCAGCAGCCAACTTCTAGCGGGAGCTGAAGAGCAGTTCTTC CASSQLLAGAEEQFF
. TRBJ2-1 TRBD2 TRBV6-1 TGTGCCACCACGGTTGCGGGAGCTTCTCCCCGCCCTCAGTTCTTC CATTVAGASPRPQFF
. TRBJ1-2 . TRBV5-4 TGTGCCAGCAGCTTCTCGACAGGAGCTAACTATGGCTACACCTTC CASSFSTGANYGYTF
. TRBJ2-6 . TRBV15 TGTGCCACCAGCAGAGATCTAGGGGATGGGTATACCCTCTCTGGGGCCAACGTCCTGACTTTC CATSRDLGDGYTLSGANVLTF
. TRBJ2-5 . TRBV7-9 TGTGCCAGCAGCTTAGTCGGCAGGGGCCAAGAGACCCAGTACTTC CASSLVGRGQETQYF
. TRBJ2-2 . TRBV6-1 TGTGCCAGCAGGGACGGCGTCGGAGGGGGAGGGACCGGGGAGCTGTTTTTT CASRDGVGGGGTGELFF
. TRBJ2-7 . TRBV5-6 TGTGCCAGCAGCCGGCAGGGGAGGCCTTACGAGCAGTACTTC CASSRQGRPYEQYF
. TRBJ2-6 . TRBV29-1 TGCAGCGTTAGCCTTAACAGGGATGGGGCCAACGTCCTGACTTTC CSVSLNRDGANVLTF
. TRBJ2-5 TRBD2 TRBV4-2 TGTGCCAGCAGCCAAGATCGGGGGACTAGCGGACAAGAGACCCAGTACTTC CASSQDRGTSGQETQYF
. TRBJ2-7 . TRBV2 TGTGCCAGCAGTGATCAGGGAGTCACCTACGAGCAGTACTTC CASSDQGVTYEQYF
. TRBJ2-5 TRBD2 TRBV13 TGTGCCAGCCCAACTAGCGGCCAAGAGACCCAGTACTTC CASPTSGQETQYF
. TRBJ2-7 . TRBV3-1 TGTGCCAGCACATCGTCAAACTCCTACGAGCAGTACTTC CASTSSNSYEQYF
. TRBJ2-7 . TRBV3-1 TGTGCCAGCAGCCACAGGGCCTCCTACGAGCAGTACTTC CASSHRASYEQYF
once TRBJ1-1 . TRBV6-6 TGTGCCAGCAGTTACCGGCGAGTCACTGAAGCTTTCTTT CASSYRRVTEAFF
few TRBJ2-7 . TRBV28 TGTGCCAGCAGGCGGGACCCCTCAGGTTACGAGCAGTACTTC CASRRDPSGYEQYF
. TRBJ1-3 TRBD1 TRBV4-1 TGCGCCAGCAGCCAGGAACGTACAGGGGGTGGAAACACCATATATTTT CASSQERTGGGNTIYF
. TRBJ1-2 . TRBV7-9 TGTGCCAGCAGCCTGGACGCAGACTATGGCTACACCTTC CASSLDADYGYTF
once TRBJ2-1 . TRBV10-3 TGTGCCATCGGCGGGACCTACAATGAGCAGTTCTTC CAIGGTYNEQFF
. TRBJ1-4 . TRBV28 TGTGCCAGCAGTTCGTACCGGGACGGCACTAATGAAAAACTGTTTTTT CASSSYRDGTNEKLFF
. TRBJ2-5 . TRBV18 TGTGCCACCGGCCGATCCAATAGCCAAGAGACCCAGTACTTC CATGRSNSQETQYF
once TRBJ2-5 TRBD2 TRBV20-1 TGCAGTGCTAGACGGCCGGGAGGAGTACAAGAGACCCAGTACTTC CSARRPGGVQETQYF
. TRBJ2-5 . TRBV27 TGTGCCAGCAGAAAGACAGATCAAGAGACCCAGTACTTC CASRKTDQETQYF
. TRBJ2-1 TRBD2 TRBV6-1 TGTGCCAGCAGTCCCAAAGGTCTAGCGGGTGGGAGCTCCTACAATGAGCAGTTCTTC CASSPKGLAGGSSYNEQFF
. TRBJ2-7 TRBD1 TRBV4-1 TGCGCCAGCAGCCTATTGGACAGGGCCTACGAGCAGTACTTC CASSLLDRAYEQYF
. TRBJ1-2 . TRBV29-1 TGCAGCGTTCGCCAGGACCCTCCGGGCTACACCTTC CSVRQDPPGYTF
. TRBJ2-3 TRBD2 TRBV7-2 TGTGCCAGCAGCTTACTAGCGGGGGGGGATACGGATACGCAGTATTTT CASSLLAGGDTDTQYF
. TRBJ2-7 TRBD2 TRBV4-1 TGCGCCAGCAGACGACTAGCGGGAGATCGGTACGAGCAGTACTTC CASRRLAGDRYEQYF
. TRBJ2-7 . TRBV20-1 TGCAGTGCGCTAGCCTACGAGCAGTACTTC CSALAYEQYF
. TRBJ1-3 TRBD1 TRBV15 TGTGCCACCAGCAGCAACCGGGACAGGGCACACACCATATATTTT CATSSNRDRAHTIYF
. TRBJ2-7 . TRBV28 TGTGCCAGCAGTGGACAGCAGACTACGATTCCCTACGAGCAGTACTTC CASSGQQTTIPYEQYF
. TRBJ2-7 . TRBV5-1 TGCGCCAGCAGCTTGGGGCAGGGCGGCGAGCAGTACTTC CASSLGQGGEQYF
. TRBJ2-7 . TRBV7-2 TGTGCCAGCAGCCTCGAGGGTTCTGGACCCTACGAGCAGTACTTC CASSLEGSGPYEQYF
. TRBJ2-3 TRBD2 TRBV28 TGTGCCAGCAGTTCTAGCGGGAGACCCACAGATACGCAGTATTTT CASSSSGRPTDTQYF
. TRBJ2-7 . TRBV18 TGTGCCAGCTCACCTGCCGAGGGTGAGCAGTACTTC CASSPAEGEQYF
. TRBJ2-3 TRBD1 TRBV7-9 TGTGCCAGCAGCTTCGGACAGGGTGCGCAGTATTTT CASSFGQGAQYF
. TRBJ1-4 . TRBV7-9 TGTGCCAGCAGCTTTAGTACAGTTAATGAAAAACTGTTTTTT CASSFSTVNEKLFF
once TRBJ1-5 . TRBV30 TGTGCCTGGAGTATAGCCGGAAGCAATCAGCCCCAGCATTTT CAWSIAGSNQPQHF
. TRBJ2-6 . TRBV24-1 TGTGCCACCAGTGATTTGAAGGGGTCTGGGGCCAACGTCCTGACTTTC CATSDLKGSGANVLTF
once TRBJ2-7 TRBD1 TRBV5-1 TGCGCCAGCACCGCTGGGACAGGCCCGGGCGAGCAGTACTTC CASTAGTGPGEQYF
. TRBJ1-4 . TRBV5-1 TGCGCCAGCAGCCCAGGAGCGGCAACTAATGAAAAACTGTTTTTT CASSPGAATNEKLFF
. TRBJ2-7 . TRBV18 TGTGCCAGCTCACCAGGGGCCGCCCGCGAGCAGTACTTC CASSPGAAREQYF
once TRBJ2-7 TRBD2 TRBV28 TGTGCCAGCAGTTTGGGGGGGGTCGAGGAGCAGTACTTC CASSLGGVEEQYF
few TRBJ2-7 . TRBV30 TGTGCCTGGGATAGACAGAACGAGCAGTACTTC CAWDRQNEQYF
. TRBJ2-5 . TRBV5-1 TGCGCCAGCAGCTTGGTGTCAGGGGTCGAGACCCAGTACTTC CASSLVSGVETQYF
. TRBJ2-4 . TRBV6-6 TGTGCCAGCAGTCCCAATATAGGGCCAGGAAACATTCAGTACTTC CASSPNIGPGNIQYF
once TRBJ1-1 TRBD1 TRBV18 TGTGCCAGCTCACTGGGACAGATATTCATGAACACTGAAGCTTTCTTT CASSLGQIFMNTEAFF
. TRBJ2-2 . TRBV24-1 TGTGCCACCAGTGAGAACAGGGCCGGGGAGCTGTTTTTT CATSENRAGELFF
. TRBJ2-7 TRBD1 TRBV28 TGTGCCAGCAGTTTATCGACAGGGTCTCGAGGCGAGCAGTACTTC CASSLSTGSRGEQYF
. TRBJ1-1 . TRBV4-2 TGTGCCAGCAGCCAAGATCTACGATTCGGAGCTTTCTTT CASSQDLRFGAFF